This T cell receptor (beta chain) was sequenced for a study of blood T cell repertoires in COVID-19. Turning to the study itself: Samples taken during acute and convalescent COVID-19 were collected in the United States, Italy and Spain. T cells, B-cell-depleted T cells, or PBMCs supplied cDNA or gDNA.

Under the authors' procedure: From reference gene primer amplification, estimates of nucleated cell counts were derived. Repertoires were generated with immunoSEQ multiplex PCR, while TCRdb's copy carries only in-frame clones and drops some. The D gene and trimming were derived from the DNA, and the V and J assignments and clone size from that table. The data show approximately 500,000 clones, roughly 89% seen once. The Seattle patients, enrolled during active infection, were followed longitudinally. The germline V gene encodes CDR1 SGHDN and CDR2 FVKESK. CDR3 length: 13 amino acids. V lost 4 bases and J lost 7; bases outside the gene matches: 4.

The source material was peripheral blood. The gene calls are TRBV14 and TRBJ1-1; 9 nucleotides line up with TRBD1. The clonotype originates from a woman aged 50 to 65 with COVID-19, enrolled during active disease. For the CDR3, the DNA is TGTGCCAGCAGCCCCACAGGGGGCGGTGAAGCTTTCTTT. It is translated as CASSPTGGGEAFF.